This T cell receptor (beta chain) was obtained from a study of T cell changes during pregnancy in multiple sclerosis. Method: immunoSEQ multiplex PCR; TCRdb's copy keeps in-frame clones and lacks some. The sample lists about 94,000 clones, approximately 94% occurring once. The CDR3 is made up of 14 amino acids. The V and J ends lost 4 bases and 2 bases respectively, with 8 bases between them. The germline gives CDR1 SGHTA, CDR2 FQGNSA. This rearrangement joins TRBV7-2 to TRBJ2-2, with D perhaps TRBD1 (5 bases). The receptor comes from a female donor with multiple sclerosis, enrolled in a pregnancy study. The sequencing used peripheral blood, collected in the third trimester of pregnancy. CDR3 bases: TGTGCCAGCAGCTCTCAGGGTAACACCGGGGAGCTGTTTTTT. This encodes CASSSQGNTGELFF. Supplemented by reference TRBV7-2 and TRBJ2-2, the full variable domain reads GAGVSQSPSNKVTEKGKDVELRCDPISGHTALYWYRQSLGQGLEFLIYFQGNSAPDKSGLPSDRFSAERTGGSVSTLTIQRTQQEDSAVYLCASSSQGNTGELFFGEGSRLTVL.